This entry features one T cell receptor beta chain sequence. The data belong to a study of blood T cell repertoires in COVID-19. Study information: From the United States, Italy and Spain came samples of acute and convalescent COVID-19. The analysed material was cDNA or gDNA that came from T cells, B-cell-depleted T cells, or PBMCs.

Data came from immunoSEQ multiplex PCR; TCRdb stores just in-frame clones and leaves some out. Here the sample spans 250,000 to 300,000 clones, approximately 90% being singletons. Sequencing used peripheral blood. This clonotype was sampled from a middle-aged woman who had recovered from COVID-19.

The CDR3 DNA reads as TGTGCCAGCAGTGACCCGATCCGCGACAGGGCTAACTATGGCTACACCTTC. Translation: CASSDPIRDRANYGYTF. The chain is built from TRBV6-2 or TRBV6-3 and TRBJ1-2; 7 nucleotides align to TRBD1. The CDR3 totals 17 residues. Germline V gene data show CDR1 as MNHEY and CDR2 as SVGEGT. The ends lost 5 bases at V and 0 bases at J; junction bases unmatched: 12.